This TCR beta chain was obtained from a study of CD4+ T cells in melanoma. Study-level results: A reported correlation linked neoantigen-specific CD4+ T cells to CD8+, macrophage and B cell function. In melanoma, neoantigen-specific CD4+ T cells reportedly differed in differentiation state.

A note on this clone: Its antigen remains unknown.

The method was immunoSEQ multiplex PCR; TCRdb's version includes in-frame clones alone and lacks a portion of them. The sample contains over 6,500 clones, around 63% of which appear only once. The germline CDR1 and CDR2 sequences are SEHNR and FQNEAQ (reference sequence). Losses at the gene ends were 2 bases for V and 3 bases for J; bases not matched to a gene: 6. The CDR3 runs 15 residues. The sequence was collected from a human donor with melanoma. Material for sequencing was cells from a culture (not recorded whether cultured in vitro). The V call is TRBV7-9, the J call TRBJ2-5, with 7 bases identical to TRBD2. As DNA, the CDR3 is TGTGCCAGCAGCTTAAGGGTTCTAGCGGAAGAGACCCAGTACTTC. This translates into CASSLRVLAEETQYF.